The TCR beta chain described here comes from a study of T cells in Graves' hyperthyroidism and ophthalmopathy. Study-wide points: Blood also contained most expanded thyroid clonotypes above 0.001.

This clonotype was seen at least ten times. Antigen unknown. It was considered stable Graves' hyperthyroidism when ophthalmopathy did not progress within 18 months. In patients aged 18 to 65, hyperthyroidism was newly diagnosed, with duration under 2 months. Clinical symptoms, serum thyroxine and TRAb, thyroid ultrasound and orbital computed tomography were used for the diagnoses. V lost 1 base, J lost 0 bases, and 5 bases stayed unmatched. Germline CDR1 and CDR2: SGHRS and YFSETQ. The CDR3 length is 17 residues. RNA transcripts yielded amplified TCR beta CDR3 regions. Primed by the HTBI set, a first-round RT-PCR was run on the TCR CDR3. Each CDR3 protein gets one entry after TCRdb re-called the multiplex PCR reads with MiXCR. The sample has hundreds of thousands of distinct CDR3 sequences; around a third are singletons.

This TCR came from a woman aged 40 to 50 with Graves' hyperthyroidism. The sequenced material came from blood. The chain recombines TRBV5-1 with TRBJ2-2, with 8 bases identical to TRBD2. DNA of the CDR3: TGCGCCAGCAGCTTGATGGCACTAGCGGCGAACACCGGGGAGCTGTTTTTT. Translation gives CASSLMALAANTGELFF. Looking up the rest from reference TRBV5-1 and TRBJ2-2 gives the full variable domain: KAGVTQTPRYLIKTRGQQVTLSCSPISGHRSVSWYQQTPGQGLQFLFEYFSETQRNKGNFPGRFSGRQFSNSRSEMNVSTLELGDSALYLCASSLMALAANTGELFFGEGSRLTVL.